This T cell receptor beta chain comes out of a study of shared clonotypes between healthy human individuals. The length of the CDR3 is 15 residues. Trimming cost V 1 base and J 0 bases, with 9 bases left between them. The germline gives CDR1 MGHRA, CDR2 YSYEKL. In the case of this clone: Its antigen remains unknown.

Sorted-subset replicate PCR reactions were performed with about 200 ng DNA, corresponding to roughly 29,000 T cell genomes. Sequencing was performed with immunoSEQ multiplex PCR; in TCRdb, only in-frame clones are kept and a portion is missing. The repertoire holds approximately 940,000 clones, more than 75% seen once, with approximately 1.5% in the top ten. Study-wide results and limits: Sorted-subset sequencing, rarefaction showed, was incomplete despite large depth.

The sample was memory CD4+ T cells sorted from blood. Subset reported: CD45RA-negative fraction. This chain connects TRBV4-1 to TRBJ1-1; D unclear. This receptor was taken from a young man in good health. The CDR3 DNA reads as TGCGCCAGCAGCCAAGTGTATCGAATGAACACTGAAGCTTTCTTT. Translation: CASSQVYRMNTEAFF.